This entry describes one TCR beta chain. Its antigen is unidentified. The authors ran a second PCR of about 6 to 12 cycles using a sample-barcoded 5' primer and a J-beta primer mix. TCRdb passed the 5' RACE reads through MiXCR, listing each CDR3 protein once. Among 750,000 to 850,000 distinct CDR3 sequences listed, 20% to 30% were seen once. The study isolated at least 6.5 million PBMCs from each sample. The data are from a study of blood T cells in healthy people across ages. Notes on the study in general: Naive CD4+ cells and diversity were both higher in long-lived donors than in aged donors. For the donors, CMV status was unknown and possibly confounded expanded clonotype changes.

The CDR3 runs 17 residues. With 1 base clipped from V and 2 bases from J, the junction kept 8 bases outside the gene matches. CDR1 is SEHNR, CDR2 FQNEAQ, per germline (reference sequence). A further study also used this sample, focusing on T cells of mothers and their children.

Sequences were obtained from blood. The genes are TRBV7-9 and TRBJ2-1; TRBD1 matches 7 bases. The clonotype comes from a boy between 10 and 17 years old in good health. The CDR3, as DNA: TGTGCCAGCAGCTTAGAGGGGACAGCGAAGACCTACAATGAGCAGTTCTTC. Its translation is CASSLEGTAKTYNEQFF.